Listed below are T cell receptor beta chains from one sample, sequenced in a study of blood T cell repertoires in COVID-19. Data came from immunoSEQ multiplex PCR; TCRdb stores just in-frame clones and leaves some out. This repertoire shows 150,000 to 200,000 clones, roughly 86% found once; its top ten account for about 3.5%. The sequenced material came from peripheral blood. Every receptor here comes from a man aged 65-85 years with acute or convalescent COVID-19. CDR3s include the opening cysteine and the closing phenylalanine or tryptophan. D genes are given only for firm matches. Clone size is stated in some rows and not others, as once, few, many or a class when expanded.

cdr3_length: 11; v_call: TRBV5-1; clone_size: -; j_call: TRBJ1-1; d_call: -; cdr3_nt: TGCGCCAGCAGCGGGGGCTTAGAAGCTTTCTTT; cdr3_aa: CASSGGLEAFF
cdr3_length: 12; v_call: TRBV29-1; clone_size: -; j_call: TRBJ2-1; d_call: TRBD1; cdr3_nt: TGCAGCGTTGGGACAGGGGTGGATGAGCAGTTCTTC; cdr3_aa: CSVGTGVDEQFF
cdr3_length: 16; v_call: TRBV9; clone_size: -; j_call: TRBJ1-2; d_call: TRBD1; cdr3_nt: TGTGCCAGCAGCGCAGGGGTCGACAGGGGGTCTAATGGCTACACCTTC; cdr3_aa: CASSAGVDRGSNGYTF
cdr3_length: 14; v_call: TRBV6-2/TRBV6-3; clone_size: -; j_call: TRBJ2-5; d_call: TRBD1; cdr3_nt: TGTGCCAGCAGCCGACAGGGGGACCGAGAGACCCAGTACTTC; cdr3_aa: CASSRQGDRETQYF
cdr3_length: 14; v_call: TRBV5-1; clone_size: -; j_call: TRBJ1-6; d_call: TRBD1; cdr3_nt: TGCGCCAGCAGCCCGGGACAGGGAAGCTCACCCCTCCACTTT; cdr3_aa: CASSPGQGSSPLHF
cdr3_length: 13; v_call: TRBV15; clone_size: -; j_call: TRBJ1-2; d_call: TRBD1; cdr3_nt: TGTGCCACCAGCGTGGGACAGGGGAAAGGCTACACCTTC; cdr3_aa: CATSVGQGKGYTF
cdr3_length: 14; v_call: TRBV10-3; clone_size: -; j_call: TRBJ1-5; d_call: TRBD1; cdr3_nt: TGTGCCGCCTACCGGGACAGACAGAATCAGCCCCAGCATTTT; cdr3_aa: CAAYRDRQNQPQHF
cdr3_length: 12; v_call: TRBV28; clone_size: -; j_call: TRBJ2-1; d_call: -; cdr3_nt: TGTGCCAGCAGTCCCCCCCGGAATGAGCAGTTCTTC; cdr3_aa: CASSPPRNEQFF
cdr3_length: 15; v_call: TRBV25-1; clone_size: -; j_call: TRBJ1-5; d_call: -; cdr3_nt: TGTGCCAGCAGTGAATCAGGGTCGGGCAATCAGCCCCAGCATTTT; cdr3_aa: CASSESGSGNQPQHF
cdr3_length: 16; v_call: TRBV28; clone_size: -; j_call: TRBJ2-1; d_call: TRBD2; cdr3_nt: TGTGCCAGCACCCCGGGGGGAGCTCCGTCCTACAATGAGCAGTTCTTC; cdr3_aa: CASTPGGAPSYNEQFF
cdr3_length: 15; v_call: TRBV28; clone_size: -; j_call: TRBJ2-3; d_call: -; cdr3_nt: TGTGCCAGCAGTTATGAGGCAGGGTACACAGATACGCAGTATTTT; cdr3_aa: CASSYEAGYTDTQYF
cdr3_length: 14; v_call: TRBV11-3; clone_size: -; j_call: TRBJ2-1; d_call: -; cdr3_nt: TGTGCCAGCAGCTTAGGGGGGGCCTACAATGAGCAGTTCTTC; cdr3_aa: CASSLGGAYNEQFF
cdr3_length: 14; v_call: TRBV10-2; clone_size: -; j_call: TRBJ2-1; d_call: TRBD2; cdr3_nt: TGCGCCAGCAAGATCATAGCGGGATTAAATGAGCAGTTCTTC; cdr3_aa: CASKIIAGLNEQFF
cdr3_length: 11; v_call: TRBV5-1; clone_size: -; j_call: TRBJ2-1; d_call: -; cdr3_nt: TGCGCCAGCAGCTTCGACAGGGAGCAGTTCTTC; cdr3_aa: CASSFDREQFF
cdr3_length: 15; v_call: TRBV28; clone_size: -; j_call: TRBJ2-7; d_call: TRBD1; cdr3_nt: TGTGCCAGCAGTTTAGGGGCAGGGGGTAGGCTCCAGCAGTACTTC; cdr3_aa: CASSLGAGGRLQQYF
cdr3_length: 16; v_call: TRBV5-1; clone_size: -; j_call: TRBJ1-3; d_call: TRBD1; cdr3_nt: TGCGCCAGCAGCCCTCAGACAGGGATCTCTGGAAACACCATATATTTT; cdr3_aa: CASSPQTGISGNTIYF
cdr3_length: 14; v_call: TRBV30; clone_size: -; j_call: TRBJ1-6; d_call: TRBD1; cdr3_nt: TGTGCCTGGAGGATACAGGGGGCTCAATCACCCCTCCACTTT; cdr3_aa: CAWRIQGAQSPLHF
cdr3_length: 17; v_call: TRBV11-2; clone_size: -; j_call: TRBJ2-2; d_call: TRBD2; cdr3_nt: TGTGCCAGCAGCTTCGCCCGGGGGGAGATCGGCACCGGGGAGCTGTTTTTT; cdr3_aa: CASSFARGEIGTGELFF
cdr3_length: 14; v_call: TRBV7-9; clone_size: -; j_call: TRBJ1-5; d_call: -; cdr3_nt: TGTGCCAGCAGCTTACAGGGCCACGATCAGCCCCAGCATTTT; cdr3_aa: CASSLQGHDQPQHF
cdr3_length: 17; v_call: TRBV9; clone_size: -; j_call: TRBJ2-1; d_call: TRBD1; cdr3_nt: TGTGCCAGCAGCACCCACTTGGACAGGGTAATCTACAATGAGCAGTTCTTC; cdr3_aa: CASSTHLDRVIYNEQFF
cdr3_length: 20; v_call: TRBV3-1/TRBV3-2; clone_size: few; j_call: TRBJ2-1; d_call: TRBD2; cdr3_nt: TGTGCCAGCAGCCATATCGTACCGGGACTAGCGGGGATCACCTACAATGAGCAGTTCTTC; cdr3_aa: CASSHIVPGLAGITYNEQFF
cdr3_length: 11; v_call: TRBV5-4; clone_size: -; j_call: TRBJ2-5; d_call: -; cdr3_nt: TGTGCCAGCAGCTTACGGGAGACCCAGTACTTC; cdr3_aa: CASSLRETQYF
cdr3_length: 14; v_call: TRBV6-1; clone_size: -; j_call: TRBJ2-5; d_call: -; cdr3_nt: TGTGCCAGCAGTGACAGGGGCCGAGGGGAGACCCAGTACTTC; cdr3_aa: CASSDRGRGETQYF
cdr3_length: 16; v_call: TRBV7-9; clone_size: -; j_call: TRBJ2-7; d_call: TRBD2; cdr3_nt: TGTGCCAGCAGCTTAGGAGCGGGGGAGGCTATCTACGAGCAGTACTTC; cdr3_aa: CASSLGAGEAIYEQYF
cdr3_length: 14; v_call: TRBV7-2; clone_size: -; j_call: TRBJ1-1; d_call: -; cdr3_nt: TGTGCCAGCAGTTCCAGGACAGAGCTATTTGAAGCTTTCTTT; cdr3_aa: CASSSRTELFEAFF
cdr3_length: 15; v_call: TRBV4-2; clone_size: -; j_call: TRBJ1-6; d_call: -; cdr3_nt: TGTGCCAGCGGCGGCCCAAACCCTTATAATTCACCCCTCCACTTT; cdr3_aa: CASGGPNPYNSPLHF
cdr3_length: 15; v_call: TRBV28; clone_size: once; j_call: TRBJ1-1; d_call: -; cdr3_nt: TGTGCCAGCAGTTTACGGGGCAGGGGTTTCACTGAAGCTTTCTTT; cdr3_aa: CASSLRGRGFTEAFF
cdr3_length: 19; v_call: TRBV5-4; clone_size: -; j_call: TRBJ2-1; d_call: TRBD2; cdr3_nt: TGTGCCAGCAGCTTGGCCGGCCTAGCGGGGGTGACGATCTACAATGAGCAGTTCTTC; cdr3_aa: CASSLAGLAGVTIYNEQFF
cdr3_length: 15; v_call: TRBV7-9; clone_size: -; j_call: TRBJ2-7; d_call: TRBD1; cdr3_nt: TGTGCCAGCAGCCCCTCGAGGACAGGGGCCCACGAGCAGTACTTC; cdr3_aa: CASSPSRTGAHEQYF
cdr3_length: 13; v_call: TRBV12-5; clone_size: -; j_call: TRBJ2-7; d_call: -; cdr3_nt: TGTGCTAGTGGGAGACAAGAACTCTACGAGCAGTACTTC; cdr3_aa: CASGRQELYEQYF
cdr3_length: 14; v_call: TRBV29-1; clone_size: -; j_call: TRBJ2-2; d_call: TRBD2; cdr3_nt: TGCAGCGTTGAGGGTGGGAGGGTGACCGGGGAGCTGTTTTTT; cdr3_aa: CSVEGGRVTGELFF
cdr3_length: 15; v_call: TRBV2; clone_size: -; j_call: TRBJ1-5; d_call: TRBD1; cdr3_nt: TGTGCCAGCAGACAGGACAGGATGTCTCATCAGCCCCAGCATTTT; cdr3_aa: CASRQDRMSHQPQHF
cdr3_length: 11; v_call: TRBV29-1; clone_size: -; j_call: TRBJ2-1; d_call: -; cdr3_nt: TGCAGCGCAAGGGGAGGACGAGGGCAGTTCTTC; cdr3_aa: CSARGGRGQFF